The present TCR beta chain was sequenced within a study of blood T cell repertoires in COVID-19 (dated by TCRdb to about 2020). In the study overall: Samples from collaborators originated in the United States, Italy and Spain and spanned both the acute and convalescent phases of COVID-19. The dataset comprised deeply sampled blood TCRbeta repertoires from subjects exposed to, actively infected with, or recovered from COVID-19. The sample metadata nearly always contained a de-identified subject ID, COVID-19 status, age in years and sex. The samples were drawn from two sources: the first 160 participants of the ongoing ImmuneRACE study, and 1,200 or so subjects contributed by 6 global collaborators. The repertoires were released in a freely available public database intended as a resource for research on the immune response to SARS-CoV-2. The material from the prospective study consisted of cDNA or gDNA derived from T cells, B-cell-depleted T cells, or PBMCs. Where HLA class I and class II types were available, the types were taken from metadata supplied by the sample provider, not from assay-based typing. The paper's findings and limits, for the study overall: Clinical and demographic metadata were provided uncurated, with the amount varying by source and participant.

Spanning cysteine to phenylalanine, the CDR3 consists of 15 amino acids. Only the CDR3 portion is preserved as DNA: 45 bases, with reading frame beginning at the first base. Based on the germline V gene, the CDR1 and CDR2 sequences are SGHTA and FQGTGA. The germline V end is reduced by 5 bases and the J end by 5 bases; junction bases left unmatched: 6. TCRbeta CDR3 regions were amplified from genomic DNA using the immunoSEQ Assay, a bias-controlled multiplex PCR. The study's own analysis went as follows. Within the assay, amplification of reference gene primers was used to estimate how many nucleated cells each sample contained. To quantify the absolute abundance of each unique TCRbeta CDR3 rearrangement, sequence reads were collapsed and filtered. For each sample, productive Simpson clonality was calculated as the square root of Simpson's diversity index over productive rearrangements. Sourced from immuneACCESS, this table was stored by TCRdb with only in-frame sequences that have V and J called. A share of the clones is absent; for the studies checked, an unresolved V gene accounts for under half, and the remainder has no known explanation. From that table come the V and J calls and clone size; the DNA was used to work out D and trimming. The sample has over 150,000 clones on record, roughly 91% of them singletons. Around 5% of the sample goes to the ten largest clones.

In Seattle, one collaborating source enrolled patients while the infection was active and tracked those patients longitudinally over the course of disease. Collaborating institutions collected whole blood in K2EDTA tubes following their own protocols. For TCRbeta analysis, collaborators shipped samples in one of three forms: frozen whole blood, isolated PBMCs, or DNA extracted from either of those sample types. To note about this clone: The antigen it binds to is not known. Qualities for individual bases were not recorded, and no much larger clone is one base off.

In this chain, TRBV7-3 is recombined with TRBJ2-1; the central 10 bases match TRBD2. The clonotype comes from a man between 18 and 29 years old with COVID-19, enrolled during active disease. The material sequenced was peripheral blood. CDR3 protein: CASSLAGESHNEQFF. The DNA is TGTGCCAGCAGCCTAGCGGGAGAATCCCACAATGAGCAGTTCTTC.